This T cell receptor beta chain was found in a study of cytotoxic CD8 clonotypes in ibrutinib-treated CLL. Overall study context: Patients: 11 relapsed/refractory, under 16 treatment-naive, roughly 18 IGHV unmutated. Study-level findings and limits: Baseline clonality, higher than in age-matched healthy donors, tracked circulating CD8+ T-cell counts.

CDR3 size: 15 residues. Trimming pared 2 bases from V and 9 bases from J, leaving 19 bases between. CDR1 is MGHRA, CDR2 YSYEKL, per germline. In this sample, this clone turned up a few times. Its antigen is undetermined. Sequenced by immunoSEQ multiplex PCR; TCRdb stores in-frame clones only, minus some. This table has about 14,000 clones, roughly two thirds appearing once. This receptor was identified in a human donor with chronic lymphocytic leukemia. The chain links TRBV4-1 to TRBJ1-1, with D maybe TRBD1 (6 bases). The sample in question was PBMCs, obtained before ibrutinib treatment. CDR3 region: CASSQTQDSRGKAFF. CDR3 in DNA: TGCGCCAGCAGCCAAACCCAGGACAGCCGCGGGAAAGCTTTCTTT.